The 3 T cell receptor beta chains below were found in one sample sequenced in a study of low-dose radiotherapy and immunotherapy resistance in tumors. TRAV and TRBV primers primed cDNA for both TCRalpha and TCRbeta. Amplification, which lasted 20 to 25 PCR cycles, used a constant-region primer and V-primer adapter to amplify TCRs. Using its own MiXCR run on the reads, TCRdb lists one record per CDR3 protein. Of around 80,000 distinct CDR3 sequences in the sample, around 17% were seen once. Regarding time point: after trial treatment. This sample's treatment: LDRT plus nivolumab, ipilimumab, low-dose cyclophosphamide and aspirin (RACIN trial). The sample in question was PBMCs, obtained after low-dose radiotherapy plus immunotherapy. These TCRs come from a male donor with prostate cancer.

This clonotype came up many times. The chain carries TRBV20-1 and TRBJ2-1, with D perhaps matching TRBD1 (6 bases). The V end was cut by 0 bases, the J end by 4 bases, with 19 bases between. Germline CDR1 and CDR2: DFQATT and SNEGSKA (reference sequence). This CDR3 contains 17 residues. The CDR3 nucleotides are TGCAGTGCTAGAGATGGCGAGACAGGATTGGGTTACAATGAGCAGTTCTTC. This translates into CSARDGETGLGYNEQFF.

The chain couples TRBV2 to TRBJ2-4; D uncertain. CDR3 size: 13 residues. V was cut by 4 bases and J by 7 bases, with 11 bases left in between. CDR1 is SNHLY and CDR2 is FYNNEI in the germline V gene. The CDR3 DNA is TGTGCCAGCAGTGCGCTTTTCGGTAACATTCAGTACTTC. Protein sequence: CASSALFGNIQYF.

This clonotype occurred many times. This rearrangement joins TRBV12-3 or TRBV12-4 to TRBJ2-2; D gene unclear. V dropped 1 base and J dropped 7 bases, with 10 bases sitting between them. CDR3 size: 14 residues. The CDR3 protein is CASSLDGLSGELFF. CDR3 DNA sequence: TGTGCCAGCAGTTTAGACGGATTAAGCGGGGAGCTGTTTTTT.